This T cell receptor (beta chain) was sequenced in a study of T cells after yellow fever vaccination. There are 14 residues in the CDR3. Germline V CDR1 and CDR2: ENHRY, SYGVKD. Trimming left V 3 bases short and J 7 bases short, with 13 bases between. The study, taken as a whole, reports: The secondary response was weaker but peaked faster, day 5 versus 15.

Points on this clonotype: The antigen is unknown.

Researchers made TCR cDNA using 5'RACE template switching, and this step added a universal primer site and UMIs. TCRdb analysed the 5' RACE reads with MiXCR anew, one entry per CDR3 protein. The sample has a few hundred thousand distinct CDR3 sequences; approximately 10% are singletons. The chain carries TRBV10-3 and TRBJ2-1, with D hard to call. The sequence derives from a man aged 18-30 years who received the YFV17D yellow fever vaccine. The sample here was CD4+ T cells sorted from PBMCs, taken 5 days after the yellow fever booster vaccination. Written as DNA, the CDR3 is TGTGCCATCAGTGATCAGTGGAGTAGTAATGAGCAGTTCTTC. Residues: CAISDQWSSNEQFF.